This TCR beta chain was documented in a study of beta chain features in type 1 diabetes. The CDR3 sequence is 16 residues long. Trimming stripped 7 bases from V and 2 bases from J, with 15 bases between. Germline values: CDR1 SNHLY, CDR2 FYNNEI. Of the isolated RNA, all was reverse transcribed, and so the sequenced material was expressed TCRB transcripts. The protocol was immunoSEQ multiplex PCR, while the TCRdb copy is restricted to in-frame clones and leaves out a portion. The sample lists about 180,000 clones, 10% to 15% seen once, with about 0.59% in the top ten. This clone was counted ten times or more.

V gene TRBV2 combines with J gene TRBJ2-6, with D maybe TRBD1 (6 bases). Sequenced: central memory CD4+ T cells from blood. The TCR sequence derives from a woman aged 18-29 years in good health. CDR3 sequence reads: CASIKLQGAGANVLTF. CDR3 nucleotides: TGTGCCAGCATCAAACTACAGGGTGCTGGGGCCAACGTCCTGACTTTC.